This record looks at one T cell receptor (beta chain) sequence and its context. The antigen remains unidentified. The data were produced by immunoSEQ multiplex PCR, yet TCRdb's version contains in-frame clones alone and is incomplete. The sample has 40,000 or so clones, approximately 72% seen once. The CDR3 covers 18 residues. The ends were cut back, 0 bases at V and 6 bases at J, with 21 bases in the middle. The data belong to a study of vaccination effects on CD4 cells after COVID-19. The wider study: Under the ViraFEST assay, PBMC were stimulated with viral peptide pools so that antigen-specific CD4+ T cells expanded. Sequencing was performed afterwards. Findings of the study overall: Researchers reported few convalescent patients and no early post-infection timepoints in the study.

Isolating CD4+ T cells followed 9 to 11 days of culture. Participants each got two BNT162b2 or mRNA-1273 vaccine doses. This clonotype originated in a human donor who received a COVID-19 vaccine. The sequences come from CD4+ T cells from PBMCs cultured without peptide, collected after COVID-19 vaccination. This rearrangement joins TRBV23-1 to TRBJ1-5; TRBD1 might be the D (5 bases). TRBV23-1 is assigned to the ORF class and has an uncertain function. CDR3 sequence (DNA): TGCGCCAGCAGTCAATCGTGGTCCGGTCGGGGCGGTATTCAGCCCCAGCATTTT. It is translated as CASSQSWSGRGGIQPQHF.